This T cell receptor beta chain was sequenced in a study of T-cell reconstitution after alpha-beta-depleted transplantation in children. Study-level results: The authors attributed T-cell counts and diversity one year after transplant mostly to newly produced T cells.

The trim removed 5 bases at V and 3 bases at J, leaving 6 bases unmatched. The germline V gene encodes CDR1 SGHTA and CDR2 FQGNSA. The CDR3 is made up of 14 amino acids. Note on this clonotype: Antigen specificity is unknown.

Unique molecular identifiers were incorporated when the TCRbeta library was constructed. A single record per CDR3 protein comes from TCRdb applying MiXCR to the PCR reads. The data show about 580,000 distinct CDR3 sequences, 20% to 30% seen once. Sequenced here: PBMCs, sampled before TCRalphabeta/CD19-depleted stem cell transplant. The rearrangement joins TRBV7-2 to TRBJ1-1, with 7 nucleotides matching TRBD1. The sequence was collected from a boy less than two years old with Wiskott-Aldrich syndrome, due to receive a stem cell transplant. This CDR3 reads CASSLGTADTEAFF. CDR3 bases: TGTGCCAGCAGCCTGGGGACAGCGGACACTGAAGCTTTCTTT.